These T cell receptor beta chains were read from a single sample in a study of tumor and adjacent non-tumor tissue in lung cancer. TCRdb re-analysed the multiplex PCR reads in MiXCR, keeping a single row per CDR3 protein. The data show 70,000 to 80,000 distinct CDR3 sequences, around 77% seen once. The sequencing sample was made of lung tumor tissue. The receptors shown here come from a woman aged 40 to 50 with non-small cell lung cancer. Both conserved end residues are part of each CDR3. D genes are given only for firm matches. Some rows have no size entry. The others give once, few or many, or a class for an expanded clone.

D	V	J	size	DNA	CDR3
NA	TRBV11-2	TRBJ1-1	once	TGTGTCAACAGCTTAGACGGGCGGGACTGGGGGGCTTTCTTT	CVNSLDGRDWGAFF
TRBD1	TRBV10-2	TRBJ2-3	NA	TGCGCCAACAAGGCTAAAGGGGGCCTGGGCACGTCTAGAACAGATACGCAGTATTTT	CANKAKGGLGTSRTDTQYF
TRBD1	TRBV27	TRBJ1-6	NA	TGTGCCATTAGTTTGACAGGGACCGGCAATTCACCCCTCCACTTT	CAISLTGTGNSPLHF
NA	TRBV12-5	TRBJ2-1	NA	TGTGCTAGTGGTTTGGGACAGAGTGTCGATAATGGGCAGTTCTTC	CASGLGQSVDNGQFF
TRBD1	TRBV9	TRBJ1-2	NA	TGTGCCAGCAGCGCCTCCTGGACAGGTTACGGCTACACCTTC	CASSASWTGYGYTF
NA	TRBV11-2	TRBJ1-1	few	TGTGCCAAGAGCCGTACAAGGTCTTGGGGGAACACTGAAGCTTTCTTT	CAKSRTRSWGNTEAFF
TRBD2	TRBV6-5	TRBJ2-3	NA	TGTGCCGGCAGTTACCTGCTAGCGGGGGGGCTTAATACGCAGTATTTT	CAGSYLLAGGLNTQYF
NA	TRBV11-3	TRBJ2-7	NA	TGTGCTAGCAGCTTAGGAAGGGGCGAGCAATACTTC	CASSLGRGEQYF
TRBD1	TRBV5-1	TRBJ2-7	NA	TGCGCCAGCAGCTTAGGGACAGCCAACTACGAGCAGTACTTC	CASSLGTANYEQYF
NA	TRBV5-6	TRBJ1-5	many	TGTGCCAGCAGCCAAATGAGACAGGCCTTCAATCAGCCCCAGCATTTT	CASSQMRQAFNQPQHF
NA	TRBV6-2/TRBV6-3	TRBJ2-3	NA	TGTGCCAGCAGTTACAGCGGAGATACGCTGTATTTT	CASSYSGDTLYF
NA	TRBV5-8	TRBJ2-1	NA	TGTGCCAGCATTCCCAGCCGTAGCTCCTACAATGAGCAGATCTTC	CASIPSRSSYNEQIF
NA	TRBV6-5	TRBJ2-1	NA	TGTGCCACCAGTTTCCTACAGGGTTGGGATGAGCAGTTCTTC	CATSFLQGWDEQFF
NA	TRBV4-1	TRBJ1-2	many	TGCGCCAGCAGCCAAGTATCAGGGTCCGGCTACACCTTC	CASSQVSGSGYTF
NA	TRBV4-1	TRBJ2-2	many	TGCGCCAGCAGCCAACTGTTTACCCACACCGGGGAGCTGTTTTTT	CASSQLFTHTGELFF
NA	TRBV11-2	TRBJ2-7	NA	TGTGCCAGTAGTTTACGGTTAGCCGTCCACGAGCAGTACTTC	CASSLRLAVHEQYF
TRBD1	TRBV5-4	TRBJ2-2	NA	TGTGTCAGCAGTCCGCCGGGACAGCTGAACATCGGGGAGCTGTTTTTT	CVSSPPGQLNIGELFF
TRBD1	TRBV11-2	TRBJ2-5	NA	TGTGCCAGCAGCTCCACGACAGGGGTCGGGCAGACCCAGTACTTC	CASSSTTGVGQTQYF
NA	TRBV6-4	TRBJ2-3	NA	TGTACCAGCAGTGACGAGGGCGATACGCAGTATTTT	CTSSDEGDTQYF
NA	TRBV20-1	TRBJ2-5	once	TGCGGTGAGGACGGACCCCGAGAGACCCAGTACTTC	CGEDGPRETQYF
NA	TRBV6-5	TRBJ2-7	many	TGTGCCAGCAGTTACCGTGGAAACTGGGACTCCTACGAGCAGTACTTC	CASSYRGNWDSYEQYF
NA	TRBV5-1	TRBJ1-1	many	TGCGCCAGCAGCTTGGATTCCGGGCAGAGGACTGAAGCTTTCTTT	CASSLDSGQRTEAFF
TRBD2	TRBV11-2	TRBJ2-3	once	TGTGCCAGAAGCTTGAGCGGGGGTAGCACAGATAGGCAGTGTTTT	CARSLSGGSTDRQCF
NA	TRBV5-1	TRBJ2-1	few	TGCGCCAGCAGCCAGGACTCGTCGTCCTACAATGAGCAGTTCTTC	CASSQDSSSYNEQFF
NA	TRBV30	TRBJ2-7	few	TGTGCCTGGAGCCGTGGTGGGTTCTCCTACGAGCAGTACTTC	CAWSRGGFSYEQYF
NA	TRBV6-1	TRBJ1-5	NA	TGTGCCAACAGCGGATGGGGCATGAATAGCAATCAGCCCCAGCATTTT	CANSGWGMNSNQPQHF
NA	TRBV12-3/TRBV12-4	TRBJ1-1	NA	TGTGCCAGCAGTTATATCGGGCAAAACACTGATGCTTTCTTT	CASSYIGQNTDAFF
NA	TRBV6-1	TRBJ2-7	NA	TGTGCCAGAAGTGTACAACCTTCTTATTACGAGCAGTACTTT	CARSVQPSYYEQYF